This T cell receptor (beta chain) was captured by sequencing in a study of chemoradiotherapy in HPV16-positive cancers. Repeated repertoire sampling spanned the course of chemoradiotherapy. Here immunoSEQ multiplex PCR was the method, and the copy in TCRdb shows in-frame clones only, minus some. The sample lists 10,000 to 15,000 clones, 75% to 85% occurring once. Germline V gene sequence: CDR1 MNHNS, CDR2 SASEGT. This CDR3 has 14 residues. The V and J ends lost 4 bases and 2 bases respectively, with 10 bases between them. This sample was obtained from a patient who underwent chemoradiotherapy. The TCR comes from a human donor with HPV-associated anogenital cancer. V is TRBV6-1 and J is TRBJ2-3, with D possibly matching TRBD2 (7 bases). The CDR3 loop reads CASSGGGDTDTQYF. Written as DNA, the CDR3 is TGTGCCAGCAGTGGAGGGGGGGACACAGATACGCAGTATTTT.